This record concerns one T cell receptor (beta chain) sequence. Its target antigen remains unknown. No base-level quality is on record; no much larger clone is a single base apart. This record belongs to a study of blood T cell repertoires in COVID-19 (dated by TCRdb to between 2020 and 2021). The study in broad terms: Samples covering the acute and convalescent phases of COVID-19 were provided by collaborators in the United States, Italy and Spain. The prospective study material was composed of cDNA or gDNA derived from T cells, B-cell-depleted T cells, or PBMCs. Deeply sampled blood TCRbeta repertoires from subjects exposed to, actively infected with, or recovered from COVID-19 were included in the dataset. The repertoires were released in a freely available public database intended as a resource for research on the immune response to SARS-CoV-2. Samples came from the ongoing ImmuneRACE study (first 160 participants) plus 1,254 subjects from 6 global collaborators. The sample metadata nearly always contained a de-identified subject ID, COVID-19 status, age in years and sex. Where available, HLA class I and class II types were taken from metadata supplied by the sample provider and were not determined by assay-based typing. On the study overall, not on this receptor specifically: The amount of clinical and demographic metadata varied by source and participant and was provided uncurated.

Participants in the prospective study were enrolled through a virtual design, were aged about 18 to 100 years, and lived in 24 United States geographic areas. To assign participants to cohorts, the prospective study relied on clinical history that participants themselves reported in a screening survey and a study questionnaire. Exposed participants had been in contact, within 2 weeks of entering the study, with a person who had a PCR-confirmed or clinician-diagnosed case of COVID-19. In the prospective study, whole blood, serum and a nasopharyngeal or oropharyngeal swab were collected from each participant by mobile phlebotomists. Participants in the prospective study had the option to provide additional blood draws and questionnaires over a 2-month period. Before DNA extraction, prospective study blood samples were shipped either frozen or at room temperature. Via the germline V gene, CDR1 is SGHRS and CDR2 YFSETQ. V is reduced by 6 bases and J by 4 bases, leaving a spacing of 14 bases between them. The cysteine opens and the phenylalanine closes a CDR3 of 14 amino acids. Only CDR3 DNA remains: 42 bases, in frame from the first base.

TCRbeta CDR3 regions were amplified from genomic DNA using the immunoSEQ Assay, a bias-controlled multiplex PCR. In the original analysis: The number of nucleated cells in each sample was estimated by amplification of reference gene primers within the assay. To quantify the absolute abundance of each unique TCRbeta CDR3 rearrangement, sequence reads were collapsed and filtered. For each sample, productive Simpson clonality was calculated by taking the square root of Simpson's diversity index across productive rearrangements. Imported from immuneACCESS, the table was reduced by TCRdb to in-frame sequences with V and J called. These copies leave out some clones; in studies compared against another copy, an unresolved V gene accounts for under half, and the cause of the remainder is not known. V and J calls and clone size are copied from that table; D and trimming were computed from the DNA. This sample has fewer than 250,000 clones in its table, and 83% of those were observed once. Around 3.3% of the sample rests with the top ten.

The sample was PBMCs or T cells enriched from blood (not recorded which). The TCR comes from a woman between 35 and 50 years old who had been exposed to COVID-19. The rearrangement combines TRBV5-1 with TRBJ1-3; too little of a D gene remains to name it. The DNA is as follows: TGCGCCAGCATGGAGGGAAGAGTGGGAAACACCATATATTTT. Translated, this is CASMEGRVGNTIYF.